The 11 T cell receptor beta chains listed next were all sequenced from one sample in a study of response to subunit inactivated influenza vaccine. In TCRdb, the RT-PCR reads were re-called with MiXCR into one record per CDR3 protein. The top ten hold roughly a tenth of the sample, which has more than 700,000 distinct CDR3 sequences, about 20% seen once. This material consisted of PBMCs from blood, taken roughly 5 days after vaccination. These receptors were collected from a man aged 50-59 years who received an inactivated influenza vaccine.

V gene TRBV9 combines with J gene TRBJ2-2; 8 bases agree with TRBD2. This CDR3 has 16 amino acids. V shed 2 bases, J shed 4 bases, and the junction held 7 bases outside the gene matches. In germline, CDR1 is SGDLS, CDR2 YYNGEE. The CDR3 protein is CASSVSGGPPTGELFF. In nucleotides, the CDR3 is TGTGCCAGCAGCGTCTCGGGGGGGCCTCCCACCGGGGAGCTGTTTTTT.

This clonotype was seen a single time. The chain has TRBV15 and TRBJ1-1; D gene unclear. CDR1 is LNHNV, CDR2 YYDKDF, per germline (reference sequence). V dropped 9 bases and J dropped 4 bases, with 15 bases sitting between them. This CDR3 has 13 residues. The CDR3 reads CATGRELATEAFF. The CDR3 DNA follows: TGTGCCACGGGAAGGGAGTTGGCCACTGAAGCTTTCTTT.

The chain uses TRBV4-2 and TRBJ1-1; D unclear. V gave up 0 bases and J gave up 0 bases, with 8 bases separating them. This CDR3 has 15 amino acids. The V gene's germline CDR1 is LGHNA and CDR2 YNFKEQ. DNA for the CDR3: TGTGCCAGCAGCCAAGACGGGAACATGAACACTGAAGCTTTCTTT. Protein product: CASSQDGNMNTEAFF.

The chain employs TRBV7-8 and TRBJ2-3; 16 nucleotides match TRBD2. Germline values: CDR1 SGHVS, CDR2 FQNEAQ. The J segment lost 2 bases and the V segment lost 3 bases, leaving 2 bases of the junction unmatched. The length of the CDR3 is 17 residues. CDR3 in amino acids: CASSLGLAGGPTDTQYF. Here the CDR3 DNA reads TGTGCCAGCAGCTTGGGACTAGCGGGAGGGCCCACAGATACGCAGTATTTT.

This clonotype appeared a few times. The chain uses TRBV7-2 and TRBJ2-1; unclear D gene. There are 13 residues in the CDR3. Germline loops: CDR1 SGHTA, CDR2 FQGNSA. V dropped 3 bases and J dropped 10 bases, with 13 bases sitting between them. The DNA for the CDR3 is TGTGCCAGCAGCTTCGGATGGGTCTGGGAGCAGTTCTTC. The encoded protein is CASSFGWVWEQFF.

This clonotype has a count of ten or more. V usage is TRBV20-1 and J usage is TRBJ2-4, with TRBD2 identical over 7 bases. V shed 7 bases and J 7 bases; nucleotides not matched to a gene: 7. Germline V lookup: CDR1 DFQATT, CDR2 SNEGSKA (reference sequence). This CDR3 is built from 12 residues. CDR3 residues: CSVEPRGNIQYF. In DNA, the CDR3 is TGCAGTGTGGAACCGCGGGGGAACATTCAGTACTTC.

The CDR3 here is CAISESRRDYGYTF. The CDR3 DNA is TGTGCCATCAGTGAGTCCAGGAGGGACTATGGCTACACCTTC. The chain has TRBV10-3 and TRBJ1-2; D remains unclear. The germline gives CDR1 ENHRY, CDR2 SYGVKD. The CDR3 runs to 14 residues. V was pared by 0 bases and J by 3 bases, with 8 bases between.

This clonotype was seen repeatedly, ten times or more. The chain combines TRBV4-3 with TRBJ2-3; no clear D gene. Germline V gene sequence: CDR1 LGHNA, CDR2 YSLEER. Trimming stripped 1 base from V and 4 bases from J, with 12 bases between. There are 15 residues in the CDR3. The chain's CDR3 is CASSQVAWRPDTQYF. For the CDR3, the DNA is TGCGCCAGCAGCCAAGTTGCCTGGCGGCCAGATACGCAGTATTTT.

This clonotype was observed a few times. V gene TRBV9 combines with J gene TRBJ2-6; D unclear. CDR3 length: 15 amino acids. The V gene lost 4 bases and the J gene lost 3 bases, with 11 bases spanning the gap. CDR1 and CDR2 from the germline V gene are SGDLS and YYNGEE. This CDR3 is CASSPSPSGANVLTF. The CDR3 bases are TGTGCCAGCAGCCCTAGTCCGAGTGGGGCCAACGTCCTGACTTTC.

This clonotype turned up a few times. V is TRBV5-6 and J is TRBJ2-5, with D perhaps given as TRBD1 or TRBD2 (5 bases each). V lost 4 bases to trimming and J lost 1 base, with 14 bases between them. This CDR3 has 15 amino acids. CDR1 is SGHDT, CDR2 YYEEEE, per germline. In DNA form, the CDR3 reads TGTGCCAGCAGCCTGGGACCGACGATCCAAGAGACCCAGTACTTC. Its translation is CASSLGPTIQETQYF.

This clonotype was seen a handful of times. This sequence joins TRBV12-3 or TRBV12-4 and TRBJ2-2, with D unresolved. Trimming left V 6 bases short and J 5 bases short, with 10 bases between. The CDR3 runs 13 residues. The CDR3: CASRRYFTGELFF. Written as DNA, the CDR3 is TGTGCCAGCAGGCGTTACTTTACCGGGGAGCTGTTTTTT.